One sample yielded the 2 T cell receptor beta chains listed below, sequenced in a study of identical twins. TCRdb redid the calling of the 5' RACE reads with MiXCR, one entry per CDR3 protein. The sample yields 400,000 to 550,000 distinct CDR3 sequences, 20% to 30% seen once. The same sample was also used in a study of T cells expressing NK-cell markers.

The sample consisted of CD4+ T cells sorted from blood. These receptors all stem from a woman aged 18-29 years in good health.

In its sample, this clonotype was seen many times. The CDR3 DNA reads as TGTGCCAGCAGTCTAACCTGGAACACTGAAGCTTTCTTT. Protein sequence: CASSLTWNTEAFF. The chain combines TRBV12-3 or TRBV12-4 with TRBJ1-1, with D unresolved. The CDR3 is 13 residues long. V lost 5 bases to trimming and J lost 1 base, with 8 bases between them.

This clonotype was counted a few times. The rearrangement joins TRBV10-3 to TRBJ2-1, with a tentative D call TRBD2 (5 bases). The CDR3 runs 12 residues. Trimming took 6 bases from V and 5 from J, leaving 8 bases between them. The V gene's germline CDR1 is ENHRY and CDR2 SYGVKD. The CDR3 nucleotides are TGTGCCATCAGCGCGACTAACAATGAGCAGTTCTTC. Encoded protein: CAISATNNEQFF.